The T cell receptor beta chain described here comes from a study of identical twins. A single record per CDR3 protein comes from TCRdb applying MiXCR to the 5' RACE reads. The sample has more than 1.5 million distinct CDR3 sequences, about 30% seen once; the top ten hold over 0.25%. Germline loops: CDR1 SGHRS, CDR2 YFSETQ. J lost 4 bases, V lost 5 bases, and 6 bases had no gene match. The CDR3 has 13 amino acids. In this sample, this clonotype turned up a few times. Its antigen is unknown. Overall study findings and caveats: Excess twin sharing in beta out-of-frame sequences was weaker. Sequences that were out-of-frame, alpha and twin-shared displayed an excess of low generation probability. Models, which agreed with sharing between unrelated individuals, nonetheless underestimated the out-of-frame TCR alpha sharing seen in monozygotic twins. Cross-sectional statistical analysis was relied on for the conclusions, without the same donors being followed.

Material: cord blood. The V call is TRBV5-1, the J call TRBJ2-7; 7 nucleotides agree with TRBD1. This clonotype was sampled from a newborn girl in good health. The chain's CDR3 is CASSFVDRYEQYF. The CDR3 nucleotides read TGCGCCAGCAGTTTTGTGGACAGGTACGAGCAGTACTTC. Variable domain in full (rest from reference TRBV5-1 and TRBJ2-7): KAGVTQTPRYLIKTRGQQVTLSCSPISGHRSVSWYQQTPGQGLQFLFEYFSETQRNKGNFPGRFSGRQFSNSRSEMNVSTLELGDSALYLCASSFVDRYEQYFGPGTRLTVT.